These 23 T cell receptor beta chains originate from one sample sequenced in a study of identical twins. TCRdb independently ran MiXCR on the 5' RACE reads; one entry per CDR3 protein. The table shows 350,000 to 600,000 distinct CDR3 sequences, with 11% to 15% occurring only once. The same specimen was also included in a second study, on yellow fever vaccine responses in identical twins.

Sequencing input: CD4+ T cells sorted from blood. The source of these receptors is a woman in her late teens or twenties in good health.

The rearrangement uses TRBV12-3 or TRBV12-4 and TRBJ2-7; D unresolved. This CDR3 spans 15 amino acids. Trimming removed 6 bases at V and 0 bases at J, with 15 bases between. The CDR3 DNA reads as TGTGCCAGCAGCCCGGGTGCGATAAGCTCCTACGAGCAGTACTTC. It encodes CASSPGAISSYEQYF.

In this sample, this clonotype turned up a few times. The chain links TRBV3-1 to TRBJ2-7, with D possibly being TRBD2 (5 bases). From germline, CDR1 is LGHDT and CDR2 YNNKEL (reference sequence). Trimming removed 3 bases from V and 4 bases from J, with 19 bases in between. This CDR3 has 16 residues. In nucleotides, the CDR3 is TGTGCCAGCAGCCATCTGAGGGAAAAACACGATTACGAGCAGTACTTC. Translation gives CASSHLREKHDYEQYF.

The chain carries TRBV20-1 and TRBJ2-7; tentative D call: TRBD2 (5 bases). V was shortened by 5 bases and J by 1 base, with 18 bases between the two germline ends. This CDR3 contains 15 residues. CDR1 DFQATT and CDR2 SNEGSKA come from the germline V gene (reference sequence). The CDR3 DNA follows: TGCAGTGCTGACCACGGGAATCGGGTTTCCTACGAGCAGTACTTC. Translating gives CSADHGNRVSYEQYF.

The chain employs TRBV15 and TRBJ2-7, with no clear D. CDR1 is LNHNV and CDR2 is YYDKDF in the germline V gene (reference sequence). CDR3 size: 14 residues. Trimming left V 0 bases short and J 6 bases short, with 12 bases between. As DNA, the CDR3 is TGTGCCACCAGCAGAGATCTAAGGCCCGCCGAGCAGTACTTC. Its protein is CATSRDLRPAEQYF.

The table lists this clonotype with many counts. V usage is TRBV11-2 and J usage is TRBJ2-7; D gene unclear. Germline V gene lookup returns CDR1 SGHAT and CDR2 FQNNGV. Trimming removed 0 bases at V and 7 bases at J, with 4 bases between. CDR3 size: 11 residues. The DNA for the CDR3 is TGTGCCAGCAGCTTAGAAAGAGAGCAGTACTTC. Translated, it gives CASSLEREQYF.

This clonotype showed up many times. The CDR3 region has the DNA TGTGCCAGCAGCCAAGTCGTAGCGGGGGGGCCAGATACGCAGTATTTT. This sequence encodes CASSQVVAGGPDTQYF. The chain joins TRBV3-1 to TRBJ2-3; 11 nucleotides align to TRBD2. The CDR3 spans 16 residues. Germline CDR1 reads LGHDT; CDR2 reads YNNKEL (reference sequence). The V segment lost 1 base and the J segment 4 bases; nucleotides outside the gene matches: 4.

The chain has TRBV6-2 or TRBV6-3 and TRBJ2-3, with D perhaps TRBD2 (6 bases). The germline V and J ends were trimmed by 6 bases and 9 bases, with 16 bases remaining between them. CDR1 is MNHEY, CDR2 SVGEGT, per germline. This CDR3 is 13 amino acids long. The CDR3: CASSPDLARTQYF. The CDR3 DNA follows: TGTGCCAGCAGCCCAGACCTAGCGCGGACGCAGTATTTT.

This chain links TRBV28 with TRBJ1-5; TRBD1 aligns across 10 bases. The germline V gene encodes CDR1 MDHEN and CDR2 SYDVKM. Trimming took 5 bases from V and 5 from J; bases not matched to a gene: 9. The CDR3 has 16 amino acids. CDR3 in amino acids: CASSGGTGAIHQPQHF. For the CDR3, the DNA is TGTGCCAGCAGTGGGGGGACAGGGGCTATCCATCAGCCCCAGCATTTT. Using reference TRBV28 and TRBJ1-5 for the parts outside the CDR3, the full variable domain is DVKVTQSSRYLVKRTGEKVFLECVQDMDHENMFWYRQDPGLGLRLIYFSYDVKMKEKGDIPEGYSVSREKKERFSLILESASTNQTSMYLCASSGGTGAIHQPQHFGDGTRLSIL.

V and J are TRBV20-1 and TRBJ1-2; 8 bases agree with TRBD1. The CDR3 runs 16 residues. Germline loops: CDR1 DFQATT, CDR2 SNEGSKA (reference sequence). V dropped 6 bases and J dropped 8; count of bases not matched to a gene: 20. The CDR3 sequence: CSAPRRQGILKEGYTF. The CDR3 DNA reads TGCAGTGCCCCCCGGAGACAGGGGATTCTAAAGGAGGGCTACACCTTC.

The CDR3, as DNA: TGTGCCAGCAATCGGAACACAGATACGCAGTATTTT. It yields the protein CASNRNTDTQYF. V and J are TRBV28 and TRBJ2-3; D is uncertain. Trimming took off 7 bases at V and 2 bases at J, with 7 bases between the two ends. The CDR3 loop spans 12 amino acids. Germline V gene sequence: CDR1 MDHEN, CDR2 SYDVKM.

This clonotype came up many times. Compared with germline, one end of the junction differs, possibly owing to a read error. The V and J genes are TRBV5-1 and TRBJ2-5; a weak D match, TRBD1 (6 bases). This CDR3 spans 13 amino acids. Germline values: CDR1 SGHRS, CDR2 YFSETQ. The DNA of the CDR3 is TGTGCCAGCAGTTTAGGGGGCCAAGAGACCCAGTACTTC. As protein: CASSLGGQETQYF.

The chain employs TRBV10-3 and TRBJ2-4; TRBD1 aligns across 7 bases. Germline V gene lookup returns CDR1 ENHRY and CDR2 SYGVKD. J was trimmed by 1 base and V by 3 bases; bases with no gene match: 3. The CDR3 runs 15 residues. The chain's CDR3 is CAISEDRAAKNIQYF. CDR3 sequence (DNA): TGTGCCATCAGTGAAGACAGGGCGGCCAAAAACATTCAGTACTTC.

The chain combines TRBV28 with TRBJ2-2; D unresolved. The germline V gene has CDR1 MDHEN and CDR2 SYDVKM. The CDR3 has 14 amino acids. V was pared by 5 bases and J by 0 bases, with 7 bases between. This CDR3 is CASSGRANTGELFF. The CDR3 nucleotides read TGTGCCAGCAGTGGACGGGCGAACACCGGGGAGCTGTTTTTT.

There are many counts of this clonotype. DNA of the CDR3: TGTGCCAGCAGTTTCACCCCGCGCAGGGTCAACTACGAGCAGTACTTC. Its protein is CASSFTPRRVNYEQYF. This sequence joins TRBV28 and TRBJ2-7, with TRBD1 as a possible D gene (5 bases). The germline V gene encodes CDR1 MDHEN and CDR2 SYDVKM. V lost 3 bases, J lost 3 bases, and 18 bases lay in between. This CDR3 region has 16 residues.

This clonotype was detected a few times. The chain combines TRBV7-6 with TRBJ2-7; D is perhaps TRBD1 (6 bases). CDR1 and CDR2 (germline): SGHVS, FNYEAQ. Between the trimmed V and J ends, which lost 0 bases and 5 bases, there was a span of 11 bases. CDR3 size: 14 residues. CDR3 region: CASSLATRGNEQYF. CDR3 sequence (DNA): TGTGCCAGCAGCTTAGCAACGAGGGGGAACGAGCAGTACTTC.

The chain couples TRBV20-1 to TRBJ2-3; maybe TRBD2 (6 bases). Germline assignment: CDR1 DFQATT and CDR2 SNEGSKA (reference sequence). CDR3 length: 13 residues. Trimming shortened V by 6 bases and J by 10 bases, and 20 bases separated the two germline ends. The CDR3 protein is CSAPIFIGGAQYF. Written as DNA, the CDR3 is TGCAGTGCCCCCATATTTATCGGGGGAGCGCAGTATTTT.

As concerns this clonotype: One junction end disagrees with the germline gene, perhaps due to a read error. V usage is TRBV3-1 and J usage is TRBJ2-7; D remains ambiguous. The CDR3 spans 14 residues. CDR1 LGHDT and CDR2 YNNKEL come from the germline V gene (reference sequence). The CDR3 DNA follows: TGTGCCAGCAGCCCCTCGAACAGTCGTTACGAGCATTACTTC. Translated: CASSPSNSRYEHYF.

Only a few counts were recorded for this clonotype. The J gene is TRBJ2-1, the V gene TRBV7-2; D ambiguous. The CDR3 runs to 14 residues. CDR1 SGHTA and CDR2 FQGNSA come from the germline V gene. V was cut by 5 bases and J by 2 bases, with 10 bases left in between. CDR3 bases: TGTGCCAGCAGCACCCTTAGGACCTACAATGAGCAGTTCTTC. This sequence encodes CASSTLRTYNEQFF.

This clonotype was counted between two and nine times. This chain uses TRBV10-3 with TRBJ1-6; 10 bases align to TRBD1. This CDR3 spans 14 amino acids. J was trimmed by 7 bases and V by 4 bases; bases with no gene match: 1. CDR1 ENHRY and CDR2 SYGVKD come from the germline V gene. The CDR3 region has the DNA TGTGCCATCAGTGGACAGGGGGCGAATTCACCCCTCCACTTT. Amino acids: CAISGQGANSPLHF.

The rearrangement links TRBV10-3 to TRBJ2-3; 9 nucleotides agree with TRBD1. CDR1 ENHRY and CDR2 SYGVKD come from the germline V gene. The CDR3 loop spans 17 amino acids. The J segment lost 4 bases and the V segment lost 11 bases, leaving 19 bases of the junction unmatched. CDR3: CASTGGVGPRSSDTQYF. As DNA, the CDR3 is TGTGCCTCCACAGGGGGCGTCGGGCCAAGAAGCTCAGATACGCAGTATTTT.

The V call is TRBV11-2, the J call TRBJ2-2, with D unclear. Germline V gene sequence: CDR1 SGHAT, CDR2 FQNNGV. Trimming took 5 bases from V and 1 from J, leaving 20 bases between them. CDR3 length equals 18 residues. The CDR3 bases are TGTGCCAGCAGCGCCACCGGGTTCGTCAAAAAGAACACCGGGGAGCTGTTTTTT. Protein product: CASSATGFVKKNTGELFF.

This clonotype was seen more than once but under ten times. This sequence joins TRBV3-1 and TRBJ2-3; D remains ambiguous. V dropped 0 bases and J dropped 2 bases, with 12 bases sitting between them. Germline CDR1 LGHDT, CDR2 YNNKEL (reference sequence). The CDR3 sequence is 16 residues long. The CDR3 protein is CASSQDRVRYTDTQYF. CDR3 coding DNA: TGTGCCAGCAGCCAAGATCGGGTTCGATACACAGATACGCAGTATTTT.

At least ten counts were recorded for this clonotype. The chain joins TRBV29-1 to TRBJ2-7; either TRBD1 or TRBD2 may fit D (5 bases each). The CDR3 sequence is 12 residues long. Germline loops: CDR1 SQVTM, CDR2 ANQGSEA. V was trimmed by 4 bases and J by 0 bases, leaving 7 bases between them. This CDR3 reads CSVGGISYEQYF. DNA of the CDR3: TGCAGCGTTGGGGGGATCTCCTACGAGCAGTACTTC.